The entry that follows covers one T cell receptor (beta chain) sequence. A much more abundant neighbour one base away suggests this may be a read error. This record belongs to a study of blood T cells in healthy people across ages. The CDR3 loop spans 12 amino acids. Alongside a J-beta primer mix, a sample-barcoded 5' primer served in a second PCR lasting 7 to 11 cycles. TCRdb ran MiXCR on the 5' RACE reads and lists one entry per CDR3 protein. The data hold some 920,000 distinct CDR3 sequences, with roughly half observed a single time. The clonotype was recovered from a woman aged 55-69 years in good health. The chain employs TRBV12-3 or TRBV12-4 and TRBJ2-4, with D tentatively TRBD1 (6 bases). The J call may be faulty, since TRBJ2-7 better matches the DNA end. The sequencing input was blood. CDR3 residues: CAIRYSGAEQYF. CDR3 DNA: TGTGCCATCAGGTACTCAGGGGCCGAGCAGTACTTC.